These 13 T cell receptor beta chains share one sample of origin, sequenced in a study of identical twins. TCRdb called the 5' RACE reads again in MiXCR, with one record for every CDR3 protein. Of about 660,000 distinct CDR3 sequences in the sample, 8.5% to 9% were seen once. The data were also submitted as part of a second study, on yellow fever vaccine responses in identical twins.

Sequences were obtained from PBMCs. The receptors originated from a woman aged 18-29 years in good health.

At least ten counts were recorded for this clonotype. This sequence joins TRBV10-2 and TRBJ2-7, with 9 nucleotides matching TRBD1. This CDR3 region has 15 residues. Germline assignment: CDR1 WSHSY and CDR2 SAAADI. Unmatched junction bases numbered 10, after V lost 4 bases and J lost 6 bases. The CDR3 DNA reads TGCGCCAGCAGTGTAGGGGGACAGGGAGGGCTCGAGCAGTACTTC. Its protein is CASSVGGQGGLEQYF.

The rearrangement uses TRBV10-3 and TRBJ2-3, with a tentative D call TRBD2 (5 bases). V gave up 6 bases and J gave up 1 base, with 14 bases separating them. Germline loops: CDR1 ENHRY, CDR2 SYGVKD. This CDR3 region has 15 residues. The CDR3 is CAISLDGVGTDTQYF. The CDR3 nucleotides read TGTGCCATCAGCCTGGACGGGGTCGGCACAGATACGCAGTATTTT.

The chain is built from TRBV4-2 and TRBJ2-7; D is ambiguous. From germline, CDR1 is LGHNA and CDR2 YNFKEQ. The CDR3 is 15 amino acids. V gave up 0 bases and J gave up 3 bases, with 12 bases separating them. The CDR3 is CASSQDIATNYEQYF. The CDR3, as DNA: TGTGCCAGCAGCCAAGATATAGCCACCAACTACGAGCAGTACTTC.

The chain links TRBV14 to TRBJ2-1; D perhaps matches TRBD2 (7 bases). Germline CDR1 is SGHDN and CDR2 is FVKESK. The germline V and J ends were trimmed by 2 bases and 0 bases, with 8 bases remaining between them. This CDR3 has 15 amino acids. CDR3 region: CASSQRGASYNEQFF. CDR3 bases: TGTGCCAGCAGCCAACGGGGGGCCTCCTACAATGAGCAGTTCTTC. Variable domain in full (rest from reference TRBV14 and TRBJ2-1): EAGVTQFPSHSVIEKGQTVTLRCDPISGHDNLYWYRRVMGKEIKFLLHFVKESKQDESGMPNNRFLAERTGGTYSTLKVQPAELEDSGVYFCASSQRGASYNEQFFGPGTRLTVL.

This clonotype was detected a few times. The gene calls are TRBV4-2 and TRBJ2-2; TRBD1 or TRBD2 may be the D gene (5 bases each). This CDR3 contains 18 residues. Germline V gives CDR1 LGHNA, CDR2 YNFKEQ. V was cut by 0 bases and J by 1 base, with 15 bases left in between. The CDR3 protein is CASSQDFGGSLNTGELFF. The CDR3 DNA sequence: TGTGCCAGCAGCCAAGATTTTGGGGGATCCCTGAACACCGGGGAGCTGTTTTTT.

This clonotype was seen at least ten times. The rearrangement uses TRBV12-3 or TRBV12-4 and TRBJ2-7; 8 positions agree with TRBD1. The CDR3 is made up of 16 amino acids. V shed 2 bases, J shed 1 base, and the junction held 7 bases outside the gene matches. CDR3 DNA sequence: TGTGCCAGCAGTTTACTCGGCCGGACAGGGTCCTACGAGCAGTACTTC. Encoded protein: CASSLLGRTGSYEQYF.

This clonotype turned up a few times. The DNA is omitted, as the CDR3 cannot be located on it reliably, and the CDR3 follows TCRdb's listing. This chain joins TRBV7-9 and TRBJ1-4. The CDR3 is 15 residues long, ends included. Germline CDR1 and CDR2: SEHNR and FQNEAQ (reference sequence). CDR3 residues: CASSTSAATNEKLFF.

The sample holds a few counts of this clonotype. This CDR3 is CSVEDGRGTPYEQYF. Here the CDR3 DNA reads TGCAGCGTTGAAGATGGCAGGGGAACCCCCTACGAGCAGTACTTC. This chain links TRBV29-1 with TRBJ2-7; maybe TRBD1 (6 bases). Looked up from germline, CDR1 is SQVTM and CDR2 is ANQGSEA. V was trimmed by 0 bases and J by 2 bases, leaving 14 bases between them. CDR3 length equals 15 residues.

This clonotype has a handful of counts. V and J are TRBV12-3 or TRBV12-4 and TRBJ2-3; the match to TRBD2 covers 8 bases. Trimming at V came to 3 bases and at J to 4 bases, leaving 6 bases not matched to a gene. The CDR3 loop spans 15 amino acids. CDR3 amino acids: CASSFQAGVSDTQYF. DNA for the CDR3: TGTGCCAGCAGTTTTCAAGCGGGAGTTTCAGATACGCAGTATTTT.

This clonotype was counted between two and nine times. The rearrangement joins TRBV7-9 to TRBJ2-7, with 8 bases fitting TRBD1. V was clipped by 5 bases and J by 3 bases; unmatched bases: 9. CDR3 length: 15 residues. CDR1 and CDR2 (germline): SEHNR, FQNEAQ (reference sequence). The CDR3 spells CASSPWTGTDYEQYF. Written as DNA, the CDR3 is TGTGCCAGCAGCCCATGGACAGGGACCGACTACGAGCAGTACTTC.

The chain carries TRBV7-9 and TRBJ2-4; TRBD2 matches 8 bases. Germline V gene lookup returns CDR1 SEHNR and CDR2 FQNEAQ (reference sequence). The CDR3 spans 15 residues. J lost 3 bases, V lost 5 bases, and 6 bases had no gene match. The CDR3 sequence is CASSAGGGGKNIQYF. CDR3 DNA sequence: TGTGCCAGCAGCGCGGGGGGTGGGGGCAAAAACATTCAGTACTTC. Full variable domain (missing parts from reference TRBV7-9 and TRBJ2-4): DTGVSQNPRHKITKRGQNVTFRCDPISEHNRLYWYRQTLGQGPEFLTYFQNEAQLEKSRLLSDRFSAERPKGSFSTLEIQRTEQGDSAMYLCASSAGGGGKNIQYFGAGTRLSVL.

This clonotype was seen only a few times. For the CDR3, the DNA is TGTGCCAGCAGATCTGTAGACTATGGCTACACCTTC. This gives the protein CASRSVDYGYTF. The rearrangement uses TRBV12-3 or TRBV12-4 and TRBJ1-2; D is unclear. V lost 6 bases, J lost 3 bases, and 8 bases lay in between. The CDR3 contains 12 residues.

This clonotype was picked up many times. This rearrangement joins TRBV24-1 to TRBJ2-5; D gene uncertain. Per germline, CDR1 KGHDR and CDR2 SFDVKD. There are 11 residues in the CDR3. Trimming removed 3 bases from V and 7 bases from J, with 5 bases in between. CDR3 coding DNA: TGTGCCACCAGTGATGGCCCGACCCAGTACTTC. It translates to CATSDGPTQYF.